These T cell receptor beta chains were read from a single sample in a study of blood T cell repertoires in COVID-19. TCRdb keeps only in-frame clones here, not all; method: immunoSEQ multiplex PCR. The sample lists fewer than 400,000 clones; under 90% were seen once. The specimen sequenced was peripheral blood. The receptors come from a woman aged 25-40 years with COVID-19, enrolled during active disease. CDR3s include the opening cysteine and the closing phenylalanine or tryptophan. The D gene is left open where the match is weak. The size field is filled for only some rows; it gives once, few, many or a size class.

TRBJ1-1 14 - - TRBV11-2 TGTGCCAGCAGCTTAGAGAATTGGGCCACTGAAGCTTTCTTT CASSLENWATEAFF
TRBJ2-5 13 - - TRBV15 TGTGCCACCAGCAGAGCTCTAATAGAGACCCAGTACTTC CATSRALIETQYF
TRBJ1-1 12 - TRBD1 TRBV28 TGTGCCAGCAGTTACAGGGACAGAGAAGCTTTCTTT CASSYRDREAFF
TRBJ1-2 14 once - TRBV28 TGTGCCAGCAGTTTATGGACAGGATTCTATGGCTACACCTTC CASSLWTGFYGYTF
TRBJ2-2 13 - - TRBV2 TGTGCCAGCAGTGAGGCTAACACCGGGGAGCTGTTTTTT CASSEANTGELFF
TRBJ2-7 17 - TRBD2 TRBV28 TGTGCCAGCAGTTCGCCCCGACGACTAGCGGGAGCAGAGGAGCAGTACTTC CASSSPRRLAGAEEQYF
TRBJ1-3 15 once - TRBV28 TGTGCCAGCAGAATCAGGGCCAACTCTGGAAACACCATATATTTT CASRIRANSGNTIYF
TRBJ2-1 19 - - TRBV7-3 TGTGCCAGCAGCTTAAATCCTACTTTTTGGGGGGGCAAGGGCAATGAGCAGTTCTTC CASSLNPTFWGGKGNEQFF
TRBJ2-7 13 - - TRBV30 TGTGCCTGGAGTCCGACAGTTATCTACGAGCAGTACTTC CAWSPTVIYEQYF
TRBJ2-1 15 - TRBD2 TRBV19 TGTGCCAGTAGTCTCTCTACTAGCGTCAACAATGAGCAGTTCTTC CASSLSTSVNNEQFF
TRBJ1-1 16 - - TRBV7-8 TGTGCCAGCAGCTCCCGGGACTCTTTAATGAACACTGAAGCTTTCTTT CASSSRDSLMNTEAFF
TRBJ2-1 16 - TRBD2 TRBV3-1/TRBV3-2 TGTGCCAGCAGCCAGCCCGGACTAGCGGCCTACAATGAGCAGTTCTTC CASSQPGLAAYNEQFF
TRBJ2-7 14 - TRBD2 TRBV28 TGTGCCAGCAGCTCTAGCGGGGGGACCTACGAGCAGTACTTC CASSSSGGTYEQYF
TRBJ2-1 14 once TRBD1 TRBV13 TGTGCCAGCAGCTGGGGACAGGGGGACAATGAGCAGTTCTTC CASSWGQGDNEQFF
TRBJ2-5 16 - TRBD2 TRBV10-2 TGCGCCAGCATGATGGGGGCGGGGGGGGCCCAAGAGACCCAGTACTTC CASMMGAGGAQETQYF
TRBJ2-3 14 - TRBD1 TRBV5-1 TGCGCCAGCAGTCCGACAGGGACAGCAGATACGCAGTATTTT CASSPTGTADTQYF
TRBJ1-1 15 - - TRBV5-1 TGCGCCAGCAGCTTGGGTCAGGGGCCCGGATGGGAAGCTTTCTTT CASSLGQGPGWEAFF
TRBJ2-3 14 - TRBD1 TRBV30 TGTGCCTGGGATCGGACAGGGGCTACAGATACGCAGTATTTT CAWDRTGATDTQYF
TRBJ1-1 15 once TRBD1 TRBV4-1 TGCGCCAGCAGCCCCGGACAGGGCTCCAACACTGAAGCTTTCTTT CASSPGQGSNTEAFF
TRBJ2-7 13 - - TRBV5-4 TGTGCCAGCAGCTTGACAGGGCGCCACGAGCAGTACTTC CASSLTGRHEQYF
TRBJ1-4 15 - - TRBV18 TGTGCCAGCTCTCAACAGGTTGCAACTAATGAAAAACTGTTTTTT CASSQQVATNEKLFF
TRBJ1-1 14 - - TRBV7-9 TGTGCCAGCAGCTTAGCTTTCCCGGGCACTGAAGCTTTCTTT CASSLAFPGTEAFF
TRBJ1-5 16 - - TRBV19 TGTGCCAGTAGTATAGACAGGGGACGGAGCAATCAGCCCCAGCATTTT CASSIDRGRSNQPQHF
TRBJ1-5 15 - - TRBV19 TGTGCCAGTACTGACCTCAGGGTTTCGAATCAGCCCCAGCATTTT CASTDLRVSNQPQHF
TRBJ2-5 16 once TRBD2 TRBV5-4 TGTGCCAGCAGCTCCAGGACTAGCGGGGCCCAAGAGACCCAGTACTTC CASSSRTSGAQETQYF
TRBJ1-6 12 - TRBD1 TRBV27 TGTGCCAGTCGGGACAGTAATTCACCCCTCCACTTT CASRDSNSPLHF
TRBJ1-4 15 - - TRBV9 TGTGCCAGCAGCGTAGCACAGGCAACTAATGAAAAACTGTTTTTT CASSVAQATNEKLFF
TRBJ2-3 14 - TRBD2 TRBV5-4 TGTGCCAGCAGCTCCGGGACTAGAGCAGATACGCAGTATTTT CASSSGTRADTQYF
TRBJ1-2 11 - - TRBV30 TGTGCCTGGAGTCCGGGTTATGGCTACACCTTC CAWSPGYGYTF
TRBJ1-2 16 - - TRBV7-9 TGTGCCAGCAGCTTAGATTCGGGGGGATCCCTCTATGGCTACACCTTC CASSLDSGGSLYGYTF